Below are 26 T cell receptor beta chains sequenced from a single sample in a study of T cells after posttransplantation cyclophosphamide. The data were produced by immunoSEQ multiplex PCR, yet TCRdb's version contains in-frame clones alone and is incomplete. The repertoire consists of about 25,000 clones, none detected only once. Cyclophosphamide on days +3 and +4 followed busulfan-fludarabine conditioning and a marrow graft. This specimen consisted of PBMCs, obtained after allogeneic stem cell transplant with posttransplant cyclophosphamide. The origin of the receptors is a male patient aged 18-29 years who received an allogeneic stem cell transplant from a related donor, was CMV-positive, and had no GVHD. The graft donor may have contributed some T cells.

This clone was recorded many times. This chain joins TRBV11-2 and TRBJ2-7; 7 bases fit TRBD1. The CDR3 spans 15 residues. V shed 5 bases and J 3 bases; nucleotides not matched to a gene: 10. Germline V gene data show CDR1 as SGHAT and CDR2 as FQNNGV. DNA for the CDR3: TGTGCCAGCAGCCCCGTGACAGGGCGGCACTACGAGCAGTACTTC. Amino acids: CASSPVTGRHYEQYF.

This clone came up many times. J is TRBJ1-2 and V is TRBV13, with 8 bases that match TRBD1. The V segment lost 7 bases and the J segment 5 bases; nucleotides outside the gene matches: 12. The CDR3 consists of 15 residues. Germline V gives CDR1 PRHDT, CDR2 FYEKMQ (reference sequence). The chain's CDR3 is CASIGLGQGDYGYTF. The CDR3 bases are TGTGCCAGCATCGGACTTGGACAGGGCGATTATGGCTACACCTTC.

This clone was counted at least ten times. The rearrangement joins TRBV9 to TRBJ2-3; 9 bases fit TRBD1. The CDR3 extends over 15 amino acids. CDR1 and CDR2 (germline): SGDLS, YYNGEE. V was clipped by 8 bases and J by 6 bases; unmatched bases: 13. CDR3 bases: TGTGCCAGAAAGGGACAGGGATCAGTAGGGGATACGCAGTATTTT. Amino acids: CARKGQGSVGDTQYF.

This clone appeared many times. The chain joins TRBV5-8 to TRBJ2-1, with 9 bases matching TRBD1. V dropped 0 bases and J dropped 8; count of bases not matched to a gene: 6. The CDR3 spans 15 residues. Germline V CDR1 and CDR2: SGHTS, YDEGEE. The CDR3 region is CASSLGTGVYHEQFF. The CDR3, as DNA: TGTGCCAGCAGCTTGGGGACAGGGGTGTACCATGAGCAGTTCTTC. Filled out from reference TRBV5-8 and TRBJ2-1, the complete variable domain reads EAGVTQSPTHLIKTRGQQATLRCSPISGHTSVYWYQQALGLGLQFLLWYDEGEERNRGNFPPRFSGRQFPNYSSELNVNALELEDSALYLCASSLGTGVYHEQFFGPGTRLTVL.

This clone was observed at least ten times. The chain has TRBV2 and TRBJ1-2; 7 nucleotides line up with TRBD1. V was clipped by 11 bases and J by 8 bases; unmatched bases: 11. CDR1 is SNHLY and CDR2 is FYNNEI in the germline V gene. The CDR3 is made up of 12 amino acids. The CDR3 coding sequence is TGTGCCGGATCTGGACAGGAGGGGGGCTACACCTTC. Its protein is CAGSGQEGGYTF.

This chain joins TRBV7-6 and TRBJ1-6, with 8 bases lining up with TRBD1. Trimming at V came to 6 bases and at J to 13 bases, leaving 14 bases not matched to a gene. The CDR3 is 15 amino acids. Germline lookup yields CDR1 SGHVS and CDR2 FNYEAQ. CDR3 sequence: CASSSSGTGPSPLHF. The CDR3 nucleotides are TGTGCCAGCAGTTCCTCCGGGACAGGACCGTCGCCCCTCCACTTT.

There are many counts of this clone. The chain combines TRBV30 with TRBJ2-5; a weak D match, TRBD1 (6 bases). The CDR3 extends over 14 amino acids. Trimming removed 0 bases at V and 1 base at J, with 9 bases between. In germline, CDR1 is GTSNPN, CDR2 SVGIG (reference sequence). CDR3 in DNA: TGTGCCTGGAGTGTTAAGGACAGCCAAGAGACCCAGTACTTC. As protein: CAWSVKDSQETQYF.

At least ten counts were recorded for this clone. This chain joins TRBV28 and TRBJ1-1; D perhaps matches TRBD1 (5 bases). V dropped 8 bases and J dropped 5 bases, with 15 bases sitting between them. The CDR3 is 13 residues long. Germline V CDR1 and CDR2: MDHEN, SYDVKM. In DNA form, the CDR3 reads TGTGCCAGCTGCCCGGGGGGATGGACTGAAGCTTTCTTT. This translates into CASCPGGWTEAFF. The whole variable domain, remainder taken from reference TRBV28 and TRBJ1-1, is DVKVTQSSRYLVKRTGEKVFLECVQDMDHENMFWYRQDPGLGLRLIYFSYDVKMKEKGDIPEGYSVSREKKERFSLILESASTNQTSMYLCASCPGGWTEAFFGQGTRLTVV.

This clone was recorded at least ten times. CDR3 DNA: TGCGCCAGCAGCCAACTTTTCAGAGAAAAACTGTTTTTT. Translation gives CASSQLFREKLFF. The chain recombines TRBV4-1 with TRBJ1-4; D not resolved. This CDR3 comprises 13 residues. The V end was cut by 2 bases, the J end by 8 bases, with 9 bases between. Germline values: CDR1 MGHRA, CDR2 YSYEKL.

In its sample, this clone was seen many times. The J gene is TRBJ2-1, the V gene TRBV2; 10 nucleotides line up with TRBD2. The junction had 9 bases not matched to a gene; V was cut back by 4 bases and J by 0 bases. Germline V gene sequence: CDR1 SNHLY, CDR2 FYNNEI. CDR3 length: 18 amino acids. The CDR3 DNA reads TGTGCCAGCAGTGTCGTTAGCGGGGGGCCGGACTCCTACAATGAGCAGTTCTTC. Its translation: CASSVVSGGPDSYNEQFF.

This clone was counted at least ten times. The V and J genes are TRBV19 and TRBJ2-7; 9 bases fit TRBD1. The CDR3 runs to 15 residues. Unmatched junction bases numbered 9, after V lost 5 bases and J lost 4 bases. Germline V gene data show CDR1 as LNHDA and CDR2 as SQIVND (reference sequence). This chain's CDR3 is CASSPRDRATYEQYF. The CDR3 nucleotides read TGTGCCAGTAGTCCCCGGGACAGGGCTACGTACGAGCAGTACTTC. Complete variable domain (other parts from reference TRBV19 and TRBJ2-7): DGGITQSPKYLFRKEGQNVTLSCEQNLNHDAMYWYRQDPGQGLRLIYYSQIVNDFQKGDIAEGYSVSREKKESFPLTVTSAQKNPTAFYLCASSPRDRATYEQYFGPGTRLTVT.

This clone was seen many times. The chain uses TRBV19 and TRBJ2-2; TRBD2 agrees at 8 bases. J was trimmed by 3 bases and V by 2 bases; bases with no gene match: 5. CDR1 is LNHDA, CDR2 SQIVND, per germline (reference sequence). CDR3 length equals 16 residues. CDR3 bases: TGTGCCAGTAGTATAATCGGGGGGGCTTACACCGGGGAGCTGTTTTTT. This codes for CASSIIGGAYTGELFF.

This clone appeared many times. The chain joins TRBV9 to TRBJ2-7, with 11 bases fitting TRBD2. The CDR3 covers 16 residues. Germline V gene lookup returns CDR1 SGDLS and CDR2 YYNGEE. V lost 4 bases to trimming and J lost 2 bases; unmatched junction nucleotides: 8. The CDR3 bases are TGTGCCAGCAGCCCCCAACTAGCGGGGGCCGCCTACGAGCAGTACTTC. It yields the protein CASSPQLAGAAYEQYF.

Ten or more counts support this clone. The V call is TRBV10-3, the J call TRBJ1-5; a possible D gene is TRBD1 (6 bases). The length of the CDR3 is 14 residues. CDR1 is ENHRY, CDR2 SYGVKD, per germline. Trimming pared 2 bases from V and 3 bases from J, leaving 8 bases between. For the CDR3, the DNA is TGTGCCATCAGTGAGACAGGGCTCAATCAGCCCCAGCATTTT. Protein product: CAISETGLNQPQHF.

There are many counts of this clone. This CDR3 is CASSLAGDTYF. CDR3 bases: TGTGCCAGCAGCTTAGCAGGTGACACATACTTC. J is TRBJ2-7 and V is TRBV7-9; the D is unclear. Trimming left V 0 bases short and J 13 bases short, with 10 bases between. The CDR3 has 11 amino acids. Looked up from germline, CDR1 is SEHNR and CDR2 is FQNEAQ (reference sequence).

This clone occurred many times. The chain links TRBV27 to TRBJ2-3; TRBD2 matches at 9 bases. The length of the CDR3 is 15 residues. V trimming: 0 bases; J trimming: 8 bases; junction bases outside the gene matches: 6. CDR1 and CDR2 (germline): MNHEY, SMNVEV (reference sequence). The CDR3 is CASSLSPSGDGTQYF. The DNA for the CDR3 is TGTGCCAGCAGTTTATCGCCTAGCGGGGATGGTACGCAGTATTTT.

This clone was detected many times. CDR3 region: CASSPRREGIYTQYF. As DNA, the CDR3 is TGTGCCAGCTCACCACGGCGGGAGGGCATATATACGCAGTATTTT. V and J are TRBV18 and TRBJ2-3, with 9 bases fitting TRBD2. CDR3 length: 15 residues. After removal of 1 base from V and 7 bases from J, the junction contained 6 bases not matched to a gene. The germline CDR1 and CDR2 sequences are KGHSH and LQKENI.

This clone was counted many times. The chain employs TRBV7-4 and TRBJ1-3; a weak D match, TRBD1 (5 bases). CDR3 length: 14 residues. The germline gives CDR1 SGHVT, CDR2 SQSDAQ. V gave up 2 bases and J gave up 10 bases, with 15 bases separating them. The CDR3 protein is CASSLNRQRVTIYF. The CDR3 DNA sequence: TGTGCCAGCAGCTTAAACAGGCAGAGAGTGACCATATATTTT.

This clone came up many times. This sequence joins TRBV6-5 and TRBJ2-5; D may be TRBD1 (6 bases). V was pared by 4 bases and J by 3 bases, with 12 bases between. In germline, CDR1 is MNHEY, CDR2 SVGAGI. This CDR3 has 14 amino acids. This chain's CDR3 is CASSLARGEETQYF. CDR3 nucleotide sequence: TGTGCCAGCAGTTTAGCCAGGGGTGAAGAGACCCAGTACTTC.

This clone occurred many times. The chain combines TRBV5-1 with TRBJ2-1, with TRBD2 matching over 7 bases. Germline V gives CDR1 SGHRS, CDR2 YFSETQ. V shed 3 bases and J 4 bases; nucleotides not matched to a gene: 7. This CDR3 is built from 15 residues. CDR3 bases: TGCGCCAGCAGCTCGTTAAGCGGGAATTACAATGAGCAGTTCTTC. This gives the protein CASSSLSGNYNEQFF.

At least ten counts were recorded for this clone. The chain's CDR3 is CASSHRTGSETQYF. CDR3 coding DNA: TGTGCCAGCAGCCATAGGACAGGGAGCGAGACCCAGTACTTC. The V gene is TRBV28, the J gene TRBJ2-5, with 8 bases fitting TRBD1. CDR3 length: 14 amino acids. V shed 6 bases, J shed 5 bases, and the junction held 8 bases outside the gene matches. Germline V CDR1 and CDR2: MDHEN, SYDVKM. The entire variable domain, with the rest obtained from reference TRBV28 and TRBJ2-5, is as follows: DVKVTQSSRYLVKRTGEKVFLECVQDMDHENMFWYRQDPGLGLRLIYFSYDVKMKEKGDIPEGYSVSREKKERFSLILESASTNQTSMYLCASSHRTGSETQYFGPGTRLLVL.

This clone was seen many times. The chain links TRBV9 to TRBJ1-2; no firm D call. The CDR3 sequence is 16 residues long. Trimming pared 0 bases from V and 6 bases from J, leaving 18 bases between. Germline CDR1 is SGDLS and CDR2 is YYNGEE. This CDR3 reads CASSVDISGPRHGYTF. Written as DNA, the CDR3 is TGTGCCAGCAGCGTAGACATTAGCGGTCCGCGTCATGGCTACACCTTC. The full variable domain, its missing parts supplied by reference TRBV9 and TRBJ1-2, is DSGVTQTPKHLITATGQRVTLRCSPRSGDLSVYWYQQSLDQGLQFLIQYYNGEERAKGNILERFSAQQFPDLHSELNLSSLELGDSALYFCASSVDISGPRHGYTFGSGTRLTVV.

There are many counts of this clone. The CDR3 spells CARGTSGTREQFF. The DNA for the CDR3 is TGTGCCAGGGGGACTAGCGGGACCCGTGAGCAGTTCTTC. The chain employs TRBV2 and TRBJ2-1; 13 bases are a match to TRBD2. V gave up 9 bases and J gave up 9 bases; unmatched junction bases: 5. Germline V gene lookup returns CDR1 SNHLY and CDR2 FYNNEI. The CDR3 contains 13 residues.

This clone was counted many times. The rearrangement links TRBV25-1 to TRBJ1-1; 8 bases are shared with TRBD1. There are 15 residues in the CDR3. Germline CDR1 and CDR2: MGHDK and SYGVNS. With 1 base clipped from V and 6 bases from J, the junction kept 7 bases outside the gene matches. CDR3 in DNA: TGTGCCAGCAGTGAATGGGGCAGGGGGCGTGCTGAAGCTTTCTTT. Translated: CASSEWGRGRAEAFF. The entire variable domain, with the rest obtained from reference TRBV25-1 and TRBJ1-1, is as follows: EADIYQTPRYLVIGTGKKITLECSQTMGHDKMYWYQQDPGMELHLIHYSYGVNSTEKGDLSSESTVSRIRTEHFPLTLESARPSHTSQYLCASSEWGRGRAEAFFGQGTRLTVV.

This clone was detected ten times or more. This sequence joins TRBV6-5 and TRBJ1-4; D is perhaps TRBD1 (6 bases). CDR1 and CDR2 (germline): MNHEY, SVGAGI. Trimming removed 5 bases from V and 8 bases from J, with 9 bases in between. This CDR3 contains 12 residues. The CDR3 is CASSGTGEKLFF. The CDR3 coding sequence is TGTGCCAGCAGTGGAACAGGGGAAAAACTGTTTTTT.

This clone was counted many times. V is TRBV27 and J is TRBJ1-5, with 10 bases fitting TRBD1. V shed 7 bases, J shed 9 bases, and the junction held 9 bases outside the gene matches. The CDR3 runs to 14 residues. Germline V gene data show CDR1 as MNHEY and CDR2 as SMNVEV (reference sequence). The CDR3 DNA sequence: TGTGCCAGCAAACCGACAGGGGGCGAGTGGCCCCAGCATTTT. This sequence encodes CASKPTGGEWPQHF.